This T cell receptor beta chain was captured by sequencing in a study of regulatory T cells in long-lasting Graves disease. Study-level background: Graves' cases, newly diagnosed, had used antithyroid drugs under 3 months.

This clonotype was seen repeatedly, ten times or more. CDR3-region Arm-PCR and iRepertoire HTBI primers produced the TCR beta libraries. TCRdb re-analysed the multiplex PCR reads in MiXCR, keeping a single row per CDR3 protein. The top ten clones hold roughly 13% of a sample with around 250,000 distinct CDR3 sequences, roughly 21% of them seen once. This sample's time point: newly diagnosed GD, antithyroid drugs for less than 3 months. Making the TCR library involved RNA that had been extracted from PBMCs. The starting material was peripheral blood mononuclear cells (PBMCs), obtained at new diagnosis, from a patient treated with antithyroid drugs. This TCR came from a female donor with Graves disease.

The CDR3 sequence: CASSSSLEQYF. CDR3 DNA sequence: TGTGCCAGCAGCTCCTCCTTGGAGCAGTACTTC. This sequence joins TRBV7-2 and TRBJ2-7; the D is unclear. Trimming cost V 4 bases and J 7 bases, with 8 bases left between them. CDR1 is SGHTA and CDR2 is FQGNSA in the germline V gene. The CDR3 sequence is 11 residues long.